The source of this T cell receptor (beta chain) is a study of tumor-infiltrating lymphocytes in primary liver carcinoma. Broader study findings: A significantly higher top-250-clone fraction was recorded for tumors than for blood (p = 0.039).

Between roughly 20 and 33 mg of unsorted bulk tissue served as the source from which RNA and DNA were co-extracted. Chronic HBV infection, which was untreated, was present in the patients. Per tumor, sampling covered five separate regions. This clonotype appeared many times. The antigen remains unidentified. Researchers generated TCR beta cDNA from about 530 ng of total RNA, relying on a constant-region primer. For TCR beta, libraries were produced by three nested multiplex PCR rounds using slightly modified ARM-PCR. The first two PCR rounds used TRBV1-TRBV30 forward primers with a C-beta reverse primer, roughly 10 cycles each. TCRdb analysed the multiplex PCR reads with MiXCR anew, one entry per CDR3 protein. The table has approximately 79,000 distinct CDR3 sequences, roughly two thirds seen once. The germline V gene encodes CDR1 DFQATT and CDR2 SNEGSKA (reference sequence). This CDR3 is built from 13 residues. V was cut by 0 bases and J by 6 bases, with 9 bases left in between.

The chain uses TRBV20-1 and TRBJ2-1; D not certain. The sample was liver tumor tissue from sampling region 4. Regarding subset: tumor region T4, right-lateral pole. This sequence was found in a man in his forties with primary liver carcinoma and hepatitis B virus infection. CDR3 sequence (DNA): TGCAGTGCTAGAGATATGGCGATCAATGAGCAGTTCTTC. Its protein product is CSARDMAINEQFF.